This TCR beta chain was captured in a study of human T cells and chemical hapten exposure. In the study overall: The study patch tested 0.01% DPC on the upper back and read results at 6 days. Broader study findings: The study found that DPC sensitization did not change TCRs above 1 in 1000 frequency.

From the RACE reads, TCRdb called clonotypes with MiXCR, one entry per CDR3 protein. The sample yields 300,000 to 450,000 distinct CDR3 sequences, around 5.5% seen once. Sample time point: pre-sensitization, week 0. Treatment defined: therapeutic diphenylcyclopropenone sensitization with weekly scalp DPC. Only after blood had been drawn was each patch test applied. People who gave samples had alopecia, were 18 to 70 years old, and were suitable for DPC. Worth noting for this clonotype: Its antigen is currently unknown.

Sequenced material: whole blood, taken in connection with sensitization to the hapten diphenylcyclopropenone (DPC). This TCR derives from a woman under 30 with alopecia areata. Some clones in this sample may be carry-over from other donors' samples.

The CDR3 coding sequence is TGTGCCAGCAGAACAGTATACGATAGCAATCAGCCCCAGCATTTT. Translation gives CASRTVYDSNQPQHF. V gene TRBV28 combines with J gene TRBJ1-5; no clear D gene. CDR1 is MDHEN and CDR2 is SYDVKM in the germline V gene. The CDR3 runs 15 residues. V was trimmed by 6 bases and J by 0 bases, leaving 12 bases between them.